This entry lists 9 T cell receptor beta chains sequenced from one sample in a study of blood T cell repertoires in COVID-19 (dated by TCRdb to the early 2020s). The library came from the immunoSEQ multiplex PCR assay. TCRdb provides this immuneACCESS table in a form limited to in-frame rearrangements. Some clones are lacking; in checked studies, under half of them reflect an unresolved V gene, and why the rest are absent is not known. This sample holds 130,000 to 150,000 clones; approximately 83% were observed only once. The ten most abundant clones make up about 8% of the sample. The sequenced material came from peripheral blood. These receptor sequences come from a woman aged 55-70 years with COVID-19, enrolled during active disease.

The chain carries TRBV7-8 and TRBJ1-1; D gene uncertain. CDR1 SGHVS and CDR2 FQNEAQ come from the germline V gene. V lost 2 bases and J lost 1, with 8 bases in between. CDR3 length: 14 amino acids. The CDR3 loop reads CASSLFEGNTEAFF. CDR3 bases: TGTGCCAGCAGCTTATTTGAGGGGAACACTGAAGCTTTCTTT. The full variable domain, with the rest looked up from reference TRBV7-8 and TRBJ1-1, is GAGVSQSPRYKVAKRGQDVALRCDPISGHVSLFWYQQALGQGPEFLTYFQNEAQLDKSGLPSDRFFAERPEGSVSTLKIQRTQQEDSAVYLCASSLFEGNTEAFFGQGTRLTVV.

This clone was counted a few times. This sequence joins TRBV7-9 and TRBJ1-1, with D possibly matching TRBD1 (6 bases). Germline values: CDR1 SEHNR, CDR2 FQNEAQ (reference sequence). V gave up 1 base and J gave up 4 bases, with 16 bases separating them. CDR3 length equals 16 residues. This CDR3 reads CASSLEPQGSSTEAFF. The CDR3 region has the DNA TGTGCCAGCAGCTTAGAACCCCAGGGGTCTAGCACTGAAGCTTTCTTT.

The rearrangement joins TRBV5-1 to TRBJ2-7; TRBD1 matches 7 bases. The CDR3 has 15 amino acids. The trim removed 0 bases at V and 5 bases at J, leaving 8 bases unmatched. Germline loops: CDR1 SGHRS, CDR2 YFSETQ. In DNA, the CDR3 is TGCGCCAGCAGCTTGGCTCAGGGGGAAGCACACGAGCAGTACTTC. Translating gives CASSLAQGEAHEQYF.

J is TRBJ2-3 and V is TRBV5-1; 7 positions agree with TRBD2. The CDR3 runs to 13 residues. V lost 4 bases and J lost 5; bases outside the gene matches: 4. Germline-derived CDR1 and CDR2 are SGHRS and YFSETQ. The CDR3 DNA reads as TGCGCCAGCAGCCAAGAGCGGGGAGATACGCAGTATTTT. This sequence encodes CASSQERGDTQYF.

The rearrangement joins TRBV3-1 (or the pseudogene TRBV3-2) to TRBJ2-5; 7 bases match TRBD2. Germline-derived CDR1 and CDR2 are LGHDT and YNNKEL (reference sequence). V lost 3 bases, J lost 3 bases, and 7 bases stayed unmatched. This CDR3 has 15 residues. The CDR3 DNA sequence: TGTGCCAGCAGCCATAATTTTGGGGGGGAAGAGACCCAGTACTTC. Translation gives CASSHNFGGEETQYF.

This chain uses TRBV18 with TRBJ1-5; no clear D gene. Germline CDR1 reads KGHSH; CDR2 reads LQKENI. V was pared by 5 bases and J by 1 base, with 6 bases between. The CDR3 runs 13 residues. The CDR3 protein is CASSEQSNQPQHF. The CDR3 DNA follows: TGTGCCAGCTCAGAACAGAGCAATCAGCCCCAGCATTTT.

V and J are TRBV24-1 and TRBJ1-5; D call uncertain. The V end was cut by 1 base, the J end by 3 bases, with 18 bases between. Germline V gives CDR1 KGHDR, CDR2 SFDVKD. This CDR3 has 18 residues. The chain's CDR3 is CATSDLESVCLINQPQHF. Written as DNA, the CDR3 is TGTGCCACCAGTGATTTAGAGTCGGTCTGCCTGATCAATCAGCCCCAGCATTTT.

This rearrangement joins TRBV2 to TRBJ2-7; 7 positions agree with TRBD1. The CDR3 loop spans 16 amino acids. J was trimmed by 2 bases and V by 1 base; bases with no gene match: 8. CDR1 and CDR2 from the germline V gene are SNHLY and FYNNEI. The chain's CDR3 is CASSEDRDSGAYEQYF. The CDR3 DNA reads as TGTGCCAGCAGTGAAGACCGGGACAGCGGAGCCTACGAGCAGTACTTC.

V and J are TRBV2 and TRBJ1-6; TRBD1 matches at 9 bases. The CDR3 sequence is 15 residues long. With 6 bases clipped from V and 14 bases from J, the junction kept 14 bases outside the gene matches. Germline loops: CDR1 SNHLY, CDR2 FYNNEI. CDR3 DNA: TGTGCCAGCAGCGACCCGGGACAGGGACCTATGACCCTCCACTTT. Amino acids: CASSDPGQGPMTLHF.